This T cell receptor beta chain was captured by sequencing in a study of blood T cells in healthy people across ages. Study-level findings and limits: The diversity estimates, figures obtained from one million T cells, were considered underestimates. Unsorted PBMCs prevented conclusive naive versus antigen-experienced comparison.

The sample holds a few counts of this clonotype. The antigen is unknown. Next came a second PCR, run for 7 to 11 cycles, which used a sample-barcoded 5' primer along with a J-beta primer mix. TCRdb used MiXCR to reprocess the 5' RACE reads, holding one entry per CDR3 protein. Of 1.5 million to 2 million distinct CDR3 sequences detected, about 35% appear once; the ten largest clones hold around 11%. Trimming left V 0 bases short and J 2 bases short, with 5 bases between. CDR1 is SQVTM, CDR2 ANQGSEA, per germline. CDR3 length equals 13 residues. A minimum of 6 micrograms of total RNA was extracted per sample.

The specimen sequenced was blood. The rearrangement links TRBV29-1 to TRBJ1-5; D not certain. This clonotype was sampled from a woman between 25 and 40 years old in good health. DNA of the CDR3: TGCAGCGTTGAAGAAAATGGCAATCAGCCCCAGCATTTT. Its translation is CSVEENGNQPQHF.